This T cell receptor (beta chain) was sequenced during a study of T cells in Graves' hyperthyroidism and ophthalmopathy. Study-wide findings and caveats: Ophthalmopathy cases were set apart from stable hyperthyroidism by a 13 V-J model.

This clonotype was seen at least ten times. The antigen is undetermined. The CDR3 regions of TCR beta were amplified from RNA transcripts. The HTBI primer set was used in a first-round RT-PCR of the TCR CDR3. In TCRdb, the multiplex PCR reads were re-called with MiXCR into one record per CDR3 protein. The data contain 400,000 to 550,000 distinct CDR3 sequences, 13% to 15% of them singletons. Sequenced: blood. The sequence came from a woman under 30 with Graves' hyperthyroidism.

CDR3 amino acids: CASSPDRGGGGYTF. The CDR3 DNA sequence: TGTGCCAGCTCGCCCGACAGGGGAGGAGGAGGCTACACCTTC. The chain carries TRBV18 and TRBJ1-2, with TRBD1 identical over 8 bases. Germline values: CDR1 KGHSH, CDR2 LQKENI. J was trimmed by 8 bases and V by 6 bases; bases with no gene match: 11. This CDR3 is built from 14 residues.